This T cell receptor beta chain was recovered during a study of CD8 T cells in ankylosing spondylitis. The study's findings and limits: Seemingly characteristic of ankylosing spondylitis blood was a TCR beta motif consisting of roughly 8 highly homologous variants. Disease-linked clones reportedly concentrated significantly in matched ankylosing spondylitis synovial fluid. Disease-associated clones were CD8+ and fairly uncommon in peripheral blood.

This clonotype was seen only a few times. The target antigen is unknown. TCRdb reprocessed the 5' RACE reads with MiXCR, giving one entry per CDR3 protein. The sample includes 450,000 to 550,000 distinct CDR3 sequences, about 5% seen only once; the top ten take roughly 3.5%. CDR1 is SEHNR and CDR2 is FQNEAQ in the germline V gene (reference sequence). The J segment lost 3 bases and the V segment lost 5 bases, leaving 7 bases of the junction unmatched. This CDR3 is built from 15 residues. This TCR was recovered from a male donor with ankylosing spondylitis. V is TRBV7-9 and J is TRBJ2-5; 9 nucleotides match TRBD1. Sequences were obtained from blood, either unsorted or a sorted T cell fraction (not recorded which). The CDR3, as DNA: TGTGCCAGCAGCCCCGACAGGGGGTGGGAAGAGACCCAGTACTTC. It is translated as CASSPDRGWEETQYF.